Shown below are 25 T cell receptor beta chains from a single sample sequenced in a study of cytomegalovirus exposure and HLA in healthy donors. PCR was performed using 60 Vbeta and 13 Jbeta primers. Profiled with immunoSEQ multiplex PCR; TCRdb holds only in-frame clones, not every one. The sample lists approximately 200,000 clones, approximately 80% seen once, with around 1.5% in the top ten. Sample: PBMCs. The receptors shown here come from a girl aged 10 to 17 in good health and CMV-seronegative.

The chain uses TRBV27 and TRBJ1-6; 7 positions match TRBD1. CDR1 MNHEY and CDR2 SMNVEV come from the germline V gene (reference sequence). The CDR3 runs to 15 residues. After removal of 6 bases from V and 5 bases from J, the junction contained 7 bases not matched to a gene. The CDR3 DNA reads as TGTGCCAGCAGCCTAACAGGGGCACATAATTCACCCCTCCACTTT. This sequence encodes CASSLTGAHNSPLHF.

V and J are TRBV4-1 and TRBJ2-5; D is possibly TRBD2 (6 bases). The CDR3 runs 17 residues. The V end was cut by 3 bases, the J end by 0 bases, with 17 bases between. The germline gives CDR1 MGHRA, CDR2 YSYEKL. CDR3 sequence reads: CASSHLLSGPNQETQYF. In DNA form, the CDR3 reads TGCGCCAGCAGCCACCTACTTAGCGGACCGAACCAAGAGACCCAGTACTTC.

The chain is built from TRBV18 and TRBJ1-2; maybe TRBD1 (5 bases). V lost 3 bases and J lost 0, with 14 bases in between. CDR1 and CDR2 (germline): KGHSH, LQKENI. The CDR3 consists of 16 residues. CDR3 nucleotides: TGTGCCAGCTCACCTAAAATTCTGACAGCTAACTATGGCTACACCTTC. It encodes CASSPKILTANYGYTF.

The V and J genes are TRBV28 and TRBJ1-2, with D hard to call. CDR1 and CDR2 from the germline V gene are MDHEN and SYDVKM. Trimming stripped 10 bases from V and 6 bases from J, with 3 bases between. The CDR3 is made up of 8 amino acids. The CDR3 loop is CAIDGYTF. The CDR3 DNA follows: TGTGCCATCGATGGCTACACCTTC.

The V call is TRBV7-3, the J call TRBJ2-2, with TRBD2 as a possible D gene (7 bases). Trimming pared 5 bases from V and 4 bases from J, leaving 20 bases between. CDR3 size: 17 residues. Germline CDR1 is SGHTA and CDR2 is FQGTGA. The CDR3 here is CASSRKPGGGFTGELFF. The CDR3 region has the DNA TGTGCCAGCAGCCGCAAACCGGGGGGCGGGTTCACCGGGGAGCTGTTTTTT. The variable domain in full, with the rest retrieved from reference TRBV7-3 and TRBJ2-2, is GAGVSQTPSNKVTEKGKYVELRCDPISGHTALYWYRQSLGQGPEFLIYFQGTGAADDSGLPNDRFFAVRPEGSVSTLKIQRTERGDSAVYLCASSRKPGGGFTGELFFGEGSRLTVL.

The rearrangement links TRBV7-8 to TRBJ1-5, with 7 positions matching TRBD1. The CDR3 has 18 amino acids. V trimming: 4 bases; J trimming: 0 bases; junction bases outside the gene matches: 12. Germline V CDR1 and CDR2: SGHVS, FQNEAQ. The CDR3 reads CASSWTGLARYSNQPQHF. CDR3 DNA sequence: TGTGCCAGCAGCTGGACAGGATTGGCCCGGTATAGCAATCAGCCCCAGCATTTT. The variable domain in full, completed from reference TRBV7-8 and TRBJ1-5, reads GAGVSQSPRYKVAKRGQDVALRCDPISGHVSLFWYQQALGQGPEFLTYFQNEAQLDKSGLPSDRFFAERPEGSVSTLKIQRTQQEDSAVYLCASSWTGLARYSNQPQHFGDGTRLSIL.

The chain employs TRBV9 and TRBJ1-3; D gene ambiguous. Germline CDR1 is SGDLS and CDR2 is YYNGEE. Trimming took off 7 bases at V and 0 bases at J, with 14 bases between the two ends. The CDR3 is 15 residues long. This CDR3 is CASGPRYSSGNTIYF. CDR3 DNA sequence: TGTGCCAGCGGTCCCCGGTACAGCTCTGGAAACACCATATATTTT.

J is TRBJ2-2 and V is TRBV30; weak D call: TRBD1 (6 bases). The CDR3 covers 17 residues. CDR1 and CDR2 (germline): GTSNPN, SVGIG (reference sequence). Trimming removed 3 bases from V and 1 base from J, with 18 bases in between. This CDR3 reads CAWRGRGTRENTGELFF. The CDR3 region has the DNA TGTGCCTGGAGGGGTCGTGGGACAAGAGAGAACACCGGGGAGCTGTTTTTT. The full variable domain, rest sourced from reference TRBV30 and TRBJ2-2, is SQTIHQWPATLVQPVGSPLSLECTVEGTSNPNLYWYRQAAGRGLQLLFYSVGIGQISSEVPQNLSASRPQDRQFILSSKKLLLSDSGFYLCAWRGRGTRENTGELFFGEGSRLTVL.

In DNA, the CDR3 is TGCGCCAGCAGCCCCGGGACAGGCCGCTTCTCTGGAAACACCATATATTTT. Its translation: CASSPGTGRFSGNTIYF. The chain has TRBV5-1 and TRBJ1-3, with 8 bases fitting TRBD1. This CDR3 contains 17 residues. V lost 4 bases and J lost 0; bases outside the gene matches: 9. The V gene's germline CDR1 is SGHRS and CDR2 YFSETQ.

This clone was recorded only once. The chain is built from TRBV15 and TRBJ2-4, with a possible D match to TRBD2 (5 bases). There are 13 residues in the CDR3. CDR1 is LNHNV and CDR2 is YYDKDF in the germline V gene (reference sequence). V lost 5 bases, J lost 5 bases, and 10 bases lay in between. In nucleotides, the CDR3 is TGTGCCACCAGCGAGCGGACCGAAAACATTCAGTACTTC. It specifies CATSERTENIQYF. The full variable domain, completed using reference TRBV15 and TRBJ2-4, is DAMVIQNPRYQVTQFGKPVTLSCSQTLNHNVMYWYQQKSSQAPKLLFHYYDKDFNNEADTPDNFQSRRPNTSFCFLDIRSPGLGDTAMYLCATSERTENIQYFGAGTRLSVL.

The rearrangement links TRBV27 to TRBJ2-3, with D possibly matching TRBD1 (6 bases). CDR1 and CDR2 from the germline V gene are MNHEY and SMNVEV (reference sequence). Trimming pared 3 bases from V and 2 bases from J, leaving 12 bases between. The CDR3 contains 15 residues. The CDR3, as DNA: TGTGCCAGCAGTTTTTTCAGGGGATTCACAGATACGCAGTATTTT. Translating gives CASSFFRGFTDTQYF.

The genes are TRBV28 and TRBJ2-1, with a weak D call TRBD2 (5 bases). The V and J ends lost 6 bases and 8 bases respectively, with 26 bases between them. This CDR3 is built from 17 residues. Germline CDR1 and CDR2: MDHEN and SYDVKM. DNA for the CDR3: TGTGCCAGCAGCACCCTCCGGGCTATCGCGGAGCGGCATGAGCAGTTCTTC. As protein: CASSTLRAIAERHEQFF.

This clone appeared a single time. The DNA for the CDR3 is TGTGCCATCATGGGGACAGGGTTGAGCGGCTACACCTTC. This codes for CAIMGTGLSGYTF. This chain connects TRBV10-3 to TRBJ1-2; 9 bases line up with TRBD1. Germline-derived CDR1 and CDR2 are ENHRY and SYGVKD. V lost 7 bases to trimming and J lost 8 bases; unmatched junction nucleotides: 8. CDR3 length: 13 amino acids.

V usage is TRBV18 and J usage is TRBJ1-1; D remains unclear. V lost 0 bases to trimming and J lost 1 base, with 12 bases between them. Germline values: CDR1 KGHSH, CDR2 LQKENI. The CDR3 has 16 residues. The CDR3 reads CASSPPRGFENTEAFF. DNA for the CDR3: TGTGCCAGCTCACCACCGCGCGGGTTCGAGAACACTGAAGCTTTCTTT.

CDR3: CASSLVGRGGTEQFF. The CDR3 bases are TGTGCCAGCAGCTTGGTGGGGCGGGGGGGGACTGAGCAGTTCTTC. V and J are TRBV5-6 and TRBJ2-1, with 9 bases lining up with TRBD2. Germline CDR1 SGHDT, CDR2 YYEEEE. V was pared by 0 bases and J by 9 bases, with 7 bases of the junction left unmatched. This CDR3 is 15 amino acids long. The full variable domain, its missing parts supplied by reference TRBV5-6 and TRBJ2-1, is DAGVTQSPTHLIKTRGQQVTLRCSPKSGHDTVSWYQQALGQGPQFIFQYYEEEERQRGNFPDRFSGHQFPNYSSELNVNALLLGDSALYLCASSLVGRGGTEQFFGPGTRLTVL.

Here the CDR3 DNA reads TGTGCCAGCAGCTTTCCGGGACAGGCACCTGAAGCTTTCTTT. It translates to CASSFPGQAPEAFF. This sequence joins TRBV7-8 and TRBJ1-1; 8 bases map to TRBD1. The germline V gene has CDR1 SGHVS and CDR2 FQNEAQ. Trimming at V came to 3 bases and at J to 6 bases, leaving 6 bases not matched to a gene. This CDR3 has 14 amino acids.

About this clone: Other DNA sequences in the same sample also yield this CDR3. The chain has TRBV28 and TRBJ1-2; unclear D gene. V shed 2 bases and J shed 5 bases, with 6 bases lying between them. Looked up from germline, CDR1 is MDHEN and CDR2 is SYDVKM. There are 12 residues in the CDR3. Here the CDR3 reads CASSLRGYGYTF. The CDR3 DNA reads TGTGCCAGCAGTTTAAGAGGGTATGGCTACACCTTC.

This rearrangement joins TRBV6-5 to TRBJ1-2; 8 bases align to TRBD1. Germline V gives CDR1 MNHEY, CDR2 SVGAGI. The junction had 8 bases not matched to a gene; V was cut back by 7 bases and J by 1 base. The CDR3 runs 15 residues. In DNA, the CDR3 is TGTGCCAGCATTGGGACAGGAGAAATTAACTATGGCTACACCTTC. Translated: CASIGTGEINYGYTF.

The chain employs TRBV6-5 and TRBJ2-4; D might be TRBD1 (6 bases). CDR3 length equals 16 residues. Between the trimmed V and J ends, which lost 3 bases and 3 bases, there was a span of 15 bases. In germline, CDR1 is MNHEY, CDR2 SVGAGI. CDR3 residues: CASSYRAGDGKNIQYF. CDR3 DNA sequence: TGTGCCAGCAGTTATAGGGCAGGGGATGGCAAAAACATTCAGTACTTC.

The CDR3 protein is CASGVSVYEAFF. The CDR3 coding sequence is TGTGCCAGCGGTGTTTCTGTATATGAAGCTTTCTTT. This chain uses TRBV6-1 with TRBJ1-1, with unresolved D. Trimming shortened V by 8 bases and J by 7 bases, and 14 bases separated the two germline ends. Germline V gene lookup returns CDR1 MNHNS and CDR2 SASEGT. The CDR3 contains 12 residues.

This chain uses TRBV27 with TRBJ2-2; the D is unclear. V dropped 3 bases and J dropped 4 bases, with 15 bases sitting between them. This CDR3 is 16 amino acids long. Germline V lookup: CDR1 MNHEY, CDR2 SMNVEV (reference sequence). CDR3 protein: CASSLEGGLFTGELFF. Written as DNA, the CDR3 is TGTGCCAGCAGTTTGGAAGGTGGGCTTTTCACCGGGGAGCTGTTTTTT.

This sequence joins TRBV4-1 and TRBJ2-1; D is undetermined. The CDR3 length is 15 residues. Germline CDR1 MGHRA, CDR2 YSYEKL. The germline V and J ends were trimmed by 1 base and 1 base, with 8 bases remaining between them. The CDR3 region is CASSQAKMSYNEQFF. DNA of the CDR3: TGCGCCAGCAGCCAAGCTAAGATGTCCTACAATGAGCAGTTCTTC.

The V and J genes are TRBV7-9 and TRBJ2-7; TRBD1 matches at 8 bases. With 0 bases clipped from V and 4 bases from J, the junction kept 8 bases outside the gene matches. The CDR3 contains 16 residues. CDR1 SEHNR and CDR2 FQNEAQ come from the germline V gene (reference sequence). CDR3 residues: CASSLAGGDRGYEQYF. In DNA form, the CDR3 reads TGTGCCAGCAGCTTAGCGGGTGGAGACAGGGGTTACGAGCAGTACTTC.

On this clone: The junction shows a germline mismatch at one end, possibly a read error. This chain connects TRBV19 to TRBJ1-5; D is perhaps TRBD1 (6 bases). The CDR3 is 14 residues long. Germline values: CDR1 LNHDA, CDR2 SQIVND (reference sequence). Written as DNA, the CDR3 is TGTGCCAGTAGTCTAGAAACAGGGAATCAGCCCCAGCATTTT. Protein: CASSLETGNQPQHF.

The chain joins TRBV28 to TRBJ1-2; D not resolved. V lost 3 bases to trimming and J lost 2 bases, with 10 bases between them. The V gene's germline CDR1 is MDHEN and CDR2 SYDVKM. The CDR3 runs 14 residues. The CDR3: CASSFPAVNYGYTF. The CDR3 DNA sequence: TGTGCCAGCAGTTTTCCGGCGGTGAACTATGGCTACACCTTC.